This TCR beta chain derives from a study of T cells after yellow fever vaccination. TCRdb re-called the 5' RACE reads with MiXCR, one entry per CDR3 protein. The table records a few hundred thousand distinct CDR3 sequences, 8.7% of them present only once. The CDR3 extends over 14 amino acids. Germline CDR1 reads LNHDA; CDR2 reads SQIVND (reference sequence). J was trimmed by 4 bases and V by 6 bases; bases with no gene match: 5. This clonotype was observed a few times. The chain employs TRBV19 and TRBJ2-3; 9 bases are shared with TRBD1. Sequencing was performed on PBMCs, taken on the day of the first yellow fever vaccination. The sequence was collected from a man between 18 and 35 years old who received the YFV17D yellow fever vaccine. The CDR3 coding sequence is TGTGCCAGTAGCCGGGACAGGGACCCAGATACGCAGTATTTT. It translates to CASSRDRDPDTQYF.